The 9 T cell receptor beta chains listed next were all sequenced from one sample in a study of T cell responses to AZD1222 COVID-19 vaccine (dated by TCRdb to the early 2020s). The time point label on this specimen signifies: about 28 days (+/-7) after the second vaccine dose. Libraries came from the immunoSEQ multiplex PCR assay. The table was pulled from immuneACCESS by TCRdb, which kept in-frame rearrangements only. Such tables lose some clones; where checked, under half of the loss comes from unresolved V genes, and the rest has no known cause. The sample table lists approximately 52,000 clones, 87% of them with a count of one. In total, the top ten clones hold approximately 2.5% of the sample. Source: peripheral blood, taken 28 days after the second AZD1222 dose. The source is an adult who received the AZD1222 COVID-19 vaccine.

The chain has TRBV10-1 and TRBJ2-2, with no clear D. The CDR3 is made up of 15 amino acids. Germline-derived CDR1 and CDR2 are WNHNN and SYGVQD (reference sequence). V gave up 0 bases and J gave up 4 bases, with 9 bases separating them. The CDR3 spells CASSESSLRTGELFF. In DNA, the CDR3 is TGCGCCAGCAGTGAGTCGAGTCTACGCACCGGGGAGCTGTTTTTT.

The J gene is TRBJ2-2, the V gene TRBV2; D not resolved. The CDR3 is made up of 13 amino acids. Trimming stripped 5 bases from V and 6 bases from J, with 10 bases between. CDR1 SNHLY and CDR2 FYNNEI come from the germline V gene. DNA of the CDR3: TGTGCCAGCAGTCCCTTAAGGTCCGGGGAGCTGTTTTTT. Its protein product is CASSPLRSGELFF.

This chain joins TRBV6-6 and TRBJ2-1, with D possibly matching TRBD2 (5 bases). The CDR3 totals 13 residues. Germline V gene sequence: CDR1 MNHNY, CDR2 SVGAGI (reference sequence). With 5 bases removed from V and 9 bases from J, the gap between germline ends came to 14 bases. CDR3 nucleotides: TGTGCCAGCAGTCCCGGACTTACCTTTGAGCAGTTCTTC. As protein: CASSPGLTFEQFF.

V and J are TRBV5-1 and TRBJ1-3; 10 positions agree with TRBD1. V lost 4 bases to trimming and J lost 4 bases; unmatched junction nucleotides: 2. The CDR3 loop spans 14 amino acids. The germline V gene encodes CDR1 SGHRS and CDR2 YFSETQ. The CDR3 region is CASSGTGAGNTIYF. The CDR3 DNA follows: TGCGCCAGCAGCGGGACAGGGGCCGGAAACACCATATATTTT. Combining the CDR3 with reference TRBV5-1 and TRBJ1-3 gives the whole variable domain KAGVTQTPRYLIKTRGQQVTLSCSPISGHRSVSWYQQTPGQGLQFLFEYFSETQRNKGNFPGRFSGRQFSNSRSEMNVSTLELGDSALYLCASSGTGAGNTIYFGEGSWLTVV.

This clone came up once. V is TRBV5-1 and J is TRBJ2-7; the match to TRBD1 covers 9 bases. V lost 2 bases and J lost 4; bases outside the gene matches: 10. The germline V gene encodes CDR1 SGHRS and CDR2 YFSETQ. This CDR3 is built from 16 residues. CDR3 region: CASSLSPGQGSYEQYF. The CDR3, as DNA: TGCGCCAGCAGCTTATCACCGGGACAGGGATCGTACGAGCAGTACTTC.

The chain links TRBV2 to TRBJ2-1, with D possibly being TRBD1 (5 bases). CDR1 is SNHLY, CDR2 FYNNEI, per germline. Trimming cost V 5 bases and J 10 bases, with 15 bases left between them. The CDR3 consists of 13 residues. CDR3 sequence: CASSFLGSGEQFF. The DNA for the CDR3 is TGTGCCAGCAGTTTCCTCGGGTCAGGGGAGCAGTTCTTC.

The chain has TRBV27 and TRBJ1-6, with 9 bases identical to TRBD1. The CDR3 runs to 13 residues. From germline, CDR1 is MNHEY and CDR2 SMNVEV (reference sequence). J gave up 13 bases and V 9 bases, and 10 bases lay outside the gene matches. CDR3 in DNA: TGTGCCAGTCATGGACAGGGGAAAGCGCCCCTCCACTTT. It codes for CASHGQGKAPLHF.

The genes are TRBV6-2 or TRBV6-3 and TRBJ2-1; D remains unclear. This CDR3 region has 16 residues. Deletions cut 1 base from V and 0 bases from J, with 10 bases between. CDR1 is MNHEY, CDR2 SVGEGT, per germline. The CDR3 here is CASSYYGGISYNEQFF. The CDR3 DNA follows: TGTGCCAGCAGTTACTATGGCGGCATCTCCTACAATGAGCAGTTCTTC.

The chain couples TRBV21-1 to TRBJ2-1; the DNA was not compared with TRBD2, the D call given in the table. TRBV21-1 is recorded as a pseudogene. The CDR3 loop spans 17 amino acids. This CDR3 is CASSKRGRRAPFPEQFF. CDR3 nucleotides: TGTGCCAGCAGCAAAAGGGGCCGGAGGGCCCCCTTTCCCGAGCAGTTCTTC.